This T cell receptor beta chain was recorded in a study of blood T cells in healthy people across ages. The germline V gene encodes CDR1 DFQATT and CDR2 SNEGSKA (reference sequence). This CDR3 contains 13 residues. Trimming took 6 bases from V and 2 from J, leaving 13 bases between them. With a J-beta primer mix and a sample-barcoded 5' primer, a second PCR ran about 7 to 12 cycles. TCRdb processed the 5' RACE reads anew with MiXCR; each CDR3 protein has one entry. The sample has roughly 1.6 million distinct CDR3 sequences, around 35% seen once. The chain is built from TRBV20-1 and TRBJ1-1; no clear D. Input material: blood. The clonotype comes from a woman aged 25 to 45 in good health. The CDR3 sequence is CSAHGLANTEAFF. The CDR3 nucleotides read TGCAGTGCCCACGGGTTGGCAAACACTGAAGCTTTCTTT.